This is a list of T cell receptor beta chains from one sample in a study of identical twins. One entry per CDR3 protein results from TCRdb running MiXCR on the 5' RACE reads. This sample has some 500,000 distinct CDR3 sequences, with over 8.5% found just once. This sample was also put to use in a study of yellow fever vaccine responses in identical twins.

Sample: PBMCs. These receptors were obtained from a woman aged 18-35 years in good health. CDR3s leave out the opening cysteine and the closing phenylalanine or tryptophan.

v_gene	j_gene	CDR3aa
TRBV27	TRBJ2-2	ASSLFSANTGELF
TRBV30	TRBJ1-4	AWSVNRVANEKLF
TRBV20-1	TRBJ2-7	SGHGKY
TRBV3-1	TRBJ2-1	ASSQDRLATYNEQF
TRBV5-1	TRBJ2-3	ASSLERTSGSDTQY
TRBV4-3	TRBJ2-3	ASSPNRGGTDTQY
TRBV2	TRBJ2-7	ASRKTGAKQY
TRBV27	TRBJ2-1	ASSLPSGRGHEQF
TRBV3-1	TRBJ2-7	ASSQFSLGEQY
TRBV29-1	TRBJ2-7	SVLDPGSSYEQY
TRBV4-1	TRBJ2-2	ASSRGIGELF
TRBV5-6	TRBJ1-2	ASSGDRGNYGYT
TRBV18	TRBJ2-1	ASSPALAGGDNEQF
TRBV29-1	TRBJ2-2	SGYTALSTGELF
TRBV29-1	TRBJ2-7	SVASGEAYEQY
TRBV20-1	TRBJ2-1	SARGRDYVFNEQF
TRBV3-1	TRBJ2-4	ASSQDLGNIQY
TRBV11-1	TRBJ2-3	ASSLSGPADTQY
TRBV7-2	TRBJ2-7	ASSLAVQGSREQY
TRBV29-1	TRBJ1-3	SVIFGNTIY
TRBV6-1	TRBJ2-7	ASSNGQGFSYEQY
TRBV18	TRBJ2-6	ASSPRRDGANVLT
TRBV28	TRBJ2-7	ASSYPPPTGTGITYEQY
TRBV27	TRBJ2-7	ASRTTGLRYEQY
TRBV28	TRBJ2-7	ASSLGGSHYEQY
TRBV29-1	TRBJ2-7	SVVAQGSYEQY
TRBV7-8	TRBJ2-2	ASSSRDSFTGELF
TRBV5-1	TRBJ2-7	ASSFPGAGEQY
TRBV29-1	TRBJ2-5	SVAGAGETQY